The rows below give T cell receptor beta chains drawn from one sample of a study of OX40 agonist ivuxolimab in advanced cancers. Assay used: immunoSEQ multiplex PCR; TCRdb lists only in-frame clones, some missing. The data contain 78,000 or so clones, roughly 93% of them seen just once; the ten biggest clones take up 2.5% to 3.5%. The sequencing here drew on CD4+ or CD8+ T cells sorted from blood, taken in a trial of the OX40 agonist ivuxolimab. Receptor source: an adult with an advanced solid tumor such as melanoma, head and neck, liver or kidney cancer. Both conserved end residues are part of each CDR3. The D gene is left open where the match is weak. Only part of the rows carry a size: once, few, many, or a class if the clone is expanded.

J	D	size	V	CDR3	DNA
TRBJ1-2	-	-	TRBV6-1	CASSETPYYGYTF	TGTGCCAGCAGTGAGACACCTTACTATGGCTACACCTTC
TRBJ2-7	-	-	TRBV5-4	CASSSDRESYEQYF	TGTGCCAGCAGCTCCGACCGGGAGTCCTACGAGCAGTACTTC
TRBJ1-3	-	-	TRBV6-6	CASSLLTGLYF	TGTGCCAGCAGCCTTTTGACAGGCCTATATTTT
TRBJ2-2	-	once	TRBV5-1	CASSSQGQATGELFF	TGCGCCAGCAGCAGTCAGGGGCAGGCCACCGGGGAGCTGTTTTTT
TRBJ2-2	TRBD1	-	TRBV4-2	CASSYGTANTGELFF	TGTGCCAGCAGCTACGGGACAGCGAACACCGGGGAGCTGTTTTTT
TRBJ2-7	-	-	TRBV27	CASSWRTGSSYEQYF	TGTGCCAGCAGCTGGAGAACCGGCAGTTCCTACGAGCAGTACTTC
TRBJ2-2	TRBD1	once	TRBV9	CASSGTGGNTGELFF	TGTGCCAGCAGCGGGACAGGGGGCAACACCGGGGAGCTGTTTTTT
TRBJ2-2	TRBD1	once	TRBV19	CASSGRFQGDTGELFF	TGTGCCAGTAGTGGGCGATTTCAGGGGGACACCGGGGAGCTGTTTTTT
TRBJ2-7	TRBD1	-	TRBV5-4	CASSSAGTGSNEQYF	TGTGCCAGCAGCTCGGCGGGGACAGGGAGCAACGAGCAGTACTTC
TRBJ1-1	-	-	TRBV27	CASSFPGGGEAFF	TGTGCCAGCAGTTTCCCCGGGGGGGGTGAAGCTTTCTTT
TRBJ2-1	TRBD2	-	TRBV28	CASSFVAGTAYNEQFF	TGTGCCAGCAGTTTCGTAGCGGGGACCGCCTACAATGAGCAGTTCTTC
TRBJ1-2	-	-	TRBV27	CASSSLQASWYGYTF	TGTGCCAGCAGTTCCCTCCAGGCCAGTTGGTATGGCTACACCTTC
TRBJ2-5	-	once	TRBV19	CASSIEAQGGGDQYF	TGTGCCAGTAGTATAGAGGCACAGGGAGGGGGGGACCAGTACTTC
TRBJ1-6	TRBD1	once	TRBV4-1	CASSQGDRPVAGSPLHF	TGCGCCAGCAGCCAAGGGGACAGGCCGGTGGCTGGTTCACCCCTCCACTTT
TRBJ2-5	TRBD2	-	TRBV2	CASSNGLAGETQYF	TGTGCCAGCAGCAATGGACTAGCGGGGGAGACCCAGTACTTC
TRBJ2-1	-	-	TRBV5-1	CASSFTEPYNEQFF	TGCGCCAGCAGCTTTACAGAACCGTACAATGAGCAGTTCTTC
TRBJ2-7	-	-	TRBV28	CASSLSRVKYF	TGTGCCAGCAGTTTGAGCAGGGTGAAATACTTC
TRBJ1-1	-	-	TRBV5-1	CASSLGRNTEAFF	TGCGCCAGCAGCTTGGGAAGGAACACTGAAGCTTTCTTT
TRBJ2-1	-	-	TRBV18	CASSPLPDVNEQFF	TGTGCCAGCTCACCACTTCCTGACGTCAATGAGCAGTTCTTC
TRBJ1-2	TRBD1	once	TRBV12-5	CASGGDRGTSNYGYTF	TGTGCTAGTGGTGGGGACAGGGGAACTTCTAACTATGGCTACACCTTC
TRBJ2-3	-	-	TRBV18	CASSPTAPRGADTQYF	TGTGCCAGCTCACCCACGGCACCCCGCGGGGCAGATACGCAGTATTTT
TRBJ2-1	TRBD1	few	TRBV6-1	CASRPAGGRNNEQFF	TGTGCCAGCAGACCCGCAGGGGGCAGAAACAATGAGCAGTTCTTC
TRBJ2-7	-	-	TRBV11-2	CASSLDPRAYEQYF	TGTGCCAGCAGCTTAGATCCCAGGGCCTACGAGCAGTACTTC
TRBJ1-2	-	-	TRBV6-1	CASSEAGGGSYTF	TGTGCCAGCAGTGAAGCGGGGGGAGGGAGCTACACCTTC
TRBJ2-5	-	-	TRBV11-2	CASSAGAWETQYF	TGTGCCAGCTCCGCGGGGGCCTGGGAGACCCAGTACTTC
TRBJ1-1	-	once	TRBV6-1	CASTRHAGMNTEAFF	TGTGCCAGCACACGACATGCAGGGATGAACACTGAAGCTTTCTTT
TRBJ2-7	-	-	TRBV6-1	CATNQGGKYEQYF	TGTGCCACTAACCAAGGGGGAAAATACGAGCAGTACTTC
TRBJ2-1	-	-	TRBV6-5	CASRRGYNEQFF	TGTGCCAGCCGCCGGGGGTACAATGAGCAGTTCTTC
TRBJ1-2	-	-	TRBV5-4	CASSFSVRQGGYTF	TGTGCCAGCAGCTTCTCGGTCAGGCAGGGTGGCTACACCTTC
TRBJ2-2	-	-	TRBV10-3	CAISDLRDTGELFF	TGTGCCATCAGTGACCTCAGGGACACCGGGGAGCTGTTTTTT
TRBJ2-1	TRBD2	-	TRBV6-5	CASGEGTSGSYEQFF	TGTGCCAGCGGGGAGGGGACTAGCGGGAGCTATGAGCAGTTCTTC
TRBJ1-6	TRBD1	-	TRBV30	CACRDRGSSYNSPLHF	TGTGCCTGCCGGGACAGGGGAAGCTCCTATAATTCACCCCTCCACTTT
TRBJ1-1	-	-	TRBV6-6	CAIYRSSGAEAFF	TGTGCCATCTATCGGTCCTCGGGGGCTGAAGCTTTCTTT
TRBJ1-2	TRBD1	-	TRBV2	CASRAYRGVGYGYTF	TGTGCCAGCAGAGCCTACAGGGGAGTGGGCTATGGCTACACCTTC
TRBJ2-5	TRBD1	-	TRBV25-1	CASSGGQGPQETQYF	TGTGCCAGCAGTGGCGGACAGGGTCCCCAAGAGACCCAGTACTTC
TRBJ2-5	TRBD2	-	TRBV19	CASSIAGVKETQYF	TGTGCCAGTAGTATTGCGGGGGTTAAAGAGACCCAGTACTTC
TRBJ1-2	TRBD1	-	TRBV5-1	CASSHGQGSNYGYTF	TGCGCCAGCAGCCACGGACAGGGCTCTAACTATGGCTACACCTTC
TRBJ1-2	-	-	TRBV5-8	CASSPFSGFSNYGYTF	TGTGCCAGCAGCCCGTTTTCCGGATTCTCTAACTATGGCTACACCTTC
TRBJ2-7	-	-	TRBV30	CASSRGKGRWDEQYF	TGTGCCTCCTCGAGGGGAAAGGGGAGGTGGGACGAGCAGTACTTC
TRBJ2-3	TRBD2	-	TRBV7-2	CASRDGLAGTLDTQYF	TGTGCCAGCAGGGATGGACTAGCGGGAACCTTAGATACGCAGTATTTT
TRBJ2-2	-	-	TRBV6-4	CASRGTLNTGELFF	TGTGCCAGCAGAGGGACTTTGAACACCGGGGAGCTGTTTTTT
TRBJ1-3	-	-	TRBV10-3	CAISGDGNTIYF	TGTGCCATCAGTGGGGACGGAAACACCATATATTTT
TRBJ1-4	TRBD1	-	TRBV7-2	CASSSTGGGSEKLFF	TGTGCCAGCAGCTCTACAGGGGGCGGGAGTGAAAAACTGTTTTTT
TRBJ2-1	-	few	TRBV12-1	CARWTYSEDEQFF	TGTGCCAGGTGGACTTACTCTGAGGATGAGCAGTTCTTC
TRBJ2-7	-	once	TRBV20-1	CSARESYEQYF	TGCAGTGCTAGGGAGTCCTACGAGCAGTACTTC
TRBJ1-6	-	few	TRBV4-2	CASSQNPSTEGSPLHF	TGTGCCAGCAGCCAGAACCCGTCTACAGAGGGTTCACCCCTCCACTTT
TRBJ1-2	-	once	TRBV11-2	CASSPRSREGFDWYGYTF	TGTGCCAGCAGCCCTAGAAGCAGGGAGGGTTTTGATTGGTATGGCTACACCTTC
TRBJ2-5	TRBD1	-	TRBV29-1	CSAVNPDRSLETQYF	TGCAGCGCTGTAAACCCGGACAGGTCGTTAGAGACCCAGTACTTC
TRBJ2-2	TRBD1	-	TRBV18	CASSPRDSNTGELFF	TGTGCCAGCTCACCTCGGGACAGCAACACCGGGGAGCTGTTTTTT
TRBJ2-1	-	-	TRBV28	CASKLPGTTYNEQFF	TGTGCCAGCAAGCTTCCCGGGACCACCTACAATGAGCAGTTCTTC
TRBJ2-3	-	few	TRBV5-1	CASSPRTTDTQYF	TGCGCCAGCAGCCCCCGGACCACAGATACGCAGTATTTT
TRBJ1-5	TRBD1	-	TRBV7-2	CASSLRGTGGHNQPQHF	TGTGCCAGCAGCTTAAGGGGGACAGGGGGCCACAATCAGCCCCAGCATTTT
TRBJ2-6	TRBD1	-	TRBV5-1	CASSRTGLGLTGANVLTF	TGCGCCAGCAGCCGGACAGGGTTGGGTTTAACTGGGGCCAACGTCCTGACTTTC
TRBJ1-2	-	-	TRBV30	CACKGEGYTF	TGTGCCTGCAAGGGGGAGGGCTACACCTTC
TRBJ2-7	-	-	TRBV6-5	CASSYRMGEFYYEQYF	TGTGCCAGCAGTTACCGAATGGGGGAGTTCTACTACGAGCAGTACTTC
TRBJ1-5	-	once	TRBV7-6	CASSLPNQPQHF	TGTGCCAGCAGCTTACCCAATCAGCCCCAGCATTTT
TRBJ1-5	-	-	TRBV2	CASSRNFRGVDQPQHF	TGTGCCAGCAGTCGTAATTTTCGGGGAGTCGATCAGCCCCAGCATTTT